The 9 T cell receptor beta chains reported below all come from one sample, sequenced in a study of T cell responses to AZD1222 COVID-19 vaccine. Clones were sequenced by immunoSEQ multiplex PCR, and TCRdb holds only the in-frame ones, with some missing. The table shows 200,000 or so clones, with 90% to 95% occurring only once. The starting material was peripheral blood, obtained on day 0 of AZD1222 vaccination. Receptor source: an adult in good health.

This clone was recorded a few times. The chain uses TRBV30 and TRBJ2-7, with 15 bases aligning to TRBD2. Germline V gene sequence: CDR1 GTSNPN, CDR2 SVGIG (reference sequence). The CDR3 length is 16 residues. V was clipped by 3 bases and J by 1 base; unmatched bases: 4. The CDR3 loop reads CAWRRGTSGRSYEQYF. The CDR3 region has the DNA TGTGCCTGGAGGCGCGGGACTAGCGGGAGGTCCTACGAGCAGTACTTC.

This sequence joins TRBV5-4 and TRBJ2-5; D possibly matches TRBD1 or TRBD2 (5 bases each). The V and J ends lost 4 bases and 4 bases respectively, with 17 bases between them. Germline CDR1 SGHNT, CDR2 YYREEE (reference sequence). There are 15 residues in the CDR3. The CDR3 sequence is CASSLPRGQGETQYF. DNA of the CDR3: TGTGCCAGCAGCCTCCCTCGGGGCCAGGGAGAGACCCAGTACTTC.

The chain uses TRBV24-1 and TRBJ2-1, with 11 bases identical to TRBD2. The CDR3 extends over 16 amino acids. The germline gives CDR1 KGHDR, CDR2 SFDVKD. V was pared by 3 bases and J by 7 bases, with 7 bases of the junction left unmatched. The CDR3 nucleotides read TGTGCCACCAGTGATCCTGGACTAGCGGGTAAAAATGAGCAGTTCTTC. This sequence encodes CATSDPGLAGKNEQFF.

This rearrangement joins TRBV19 to TRBJ2-1; D may be TRBD2 (5 bases). Looked up from germline, CDR1 is LNHDA and CDR2 is SQIVND (reference sequence). V was pared by 3 bases and J by 4 bases, with 25 bases between. This CDR3 contains 19 residues. The chain's CDR3 is CASSIREAGPGGAYNEQFF. CDR3 DNA: TGTGCCAGTAGTATTCGAGAGGCGGGCCCCGGAGGCGCTTACAATGAGCAGTTCTTC.

This sequence joins TRBV18 and TRBJ1-6; possible D gene TRBD1, 5 bases. This CDR3 is 14 amino acids long. Looked up from germline, CDR1 is KGHSH and CDR2 is LQKENI. V shed 5 bases and J shed 8 bases, with 13 bases lying between them. The CDR3 spells CASSSGRGDSPLHF. CDR3 sequence (DNA): TGTGCCAGCTCATCGGGACGCGGGGATTCACCCCTCCACTTT.

The chain employs TRBV7-3 and TRBJ2-3; D not resolved. V shed 7 bases and J shed 2 bases, with 10 bases lying between them. The CDR3 loop spans 13 amino acids. The germline V gene has CDR1 SGHTA and CDR2 FQGTGA. For the CDR3, the DNA is TGTGCCAGCAAGGGAATAAACACAGATACGCAGTATTTT. This encodes CASKGINTDTQYF.

V gene TRBV19 combines with J gene TRBJ2-7; D is unclear. The V end was cut by 3 bases, the J end by 4 bases, with 13 bases between. Looked up from germline, CDR1 is LNHDA and CDR2 is SQIVND (reference sequence). The length of the CDR3 is 14 residues. The DNA of the CDR3 is TGTGCCAGTAGTATCGATCAAGGAGCTTACGAGCAGTACTTC. Amino acids: CASSIDQGAYEQYF.

The chain combines TRBV12-3 or TRBV12-4 with TRBJ2-5, with D uncertain. Trimming shortened V by 0 bases and J by 1 base, and 3 bases separated the two germline ends. The CDR3 is 13 residues long. The CDR3 spells CASSLASQETQYF. The CDR3 DNA follows: TGTGCCAGCAGTTTAGCTAGCCAAGAGACCCAGTACTTC.

The chain joins TRBV6-2 or TRBV6-3 to TRBJ2-7; a weak D match, TRBD2 (5 bases). Germline values: CDR1 MNHEY, CDR2 SVGEGT. Trimming pared 4 bases from V and 0 bases from J, leaving 7 bases between. This CDR3 contains 13 residues. The CDR3 sequence is CASSLGSSYEQYF. CDR3 bases: TGTGCCAGCAGTTTGGGGAGCTCCTACGAGCAGTACTTC.